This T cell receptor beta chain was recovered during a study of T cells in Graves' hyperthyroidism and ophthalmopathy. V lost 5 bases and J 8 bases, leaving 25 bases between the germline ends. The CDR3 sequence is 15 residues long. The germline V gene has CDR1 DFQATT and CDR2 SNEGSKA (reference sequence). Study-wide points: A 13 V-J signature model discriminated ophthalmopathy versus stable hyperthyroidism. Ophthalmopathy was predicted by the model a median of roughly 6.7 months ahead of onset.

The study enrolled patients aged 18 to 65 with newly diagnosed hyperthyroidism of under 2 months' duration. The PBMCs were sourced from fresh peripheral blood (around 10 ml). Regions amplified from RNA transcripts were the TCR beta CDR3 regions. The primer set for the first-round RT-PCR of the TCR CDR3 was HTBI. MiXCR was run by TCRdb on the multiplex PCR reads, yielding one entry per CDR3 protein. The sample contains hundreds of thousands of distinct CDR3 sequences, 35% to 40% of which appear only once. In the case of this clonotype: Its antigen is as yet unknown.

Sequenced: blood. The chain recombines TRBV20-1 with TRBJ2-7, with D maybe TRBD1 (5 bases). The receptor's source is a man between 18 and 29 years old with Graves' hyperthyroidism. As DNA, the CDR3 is TGCAGTGCTTTGGTTGGACACATAGATCAGCCCCAGCAGTACTTC. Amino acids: CSALVGHIDQPQQYF.